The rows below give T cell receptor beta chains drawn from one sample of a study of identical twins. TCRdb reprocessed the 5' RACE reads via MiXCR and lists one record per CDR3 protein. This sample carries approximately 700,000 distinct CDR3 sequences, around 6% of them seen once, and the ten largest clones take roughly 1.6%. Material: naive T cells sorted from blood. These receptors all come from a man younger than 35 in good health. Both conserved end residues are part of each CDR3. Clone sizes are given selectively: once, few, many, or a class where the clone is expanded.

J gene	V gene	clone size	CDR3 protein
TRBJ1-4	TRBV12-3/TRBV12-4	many	CASSLTGSHLPNEKLFF
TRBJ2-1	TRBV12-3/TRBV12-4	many	CASSPARGSYNEQFF
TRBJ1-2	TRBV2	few	CASSPSTDRGFYGYTF
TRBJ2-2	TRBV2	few	CASGGARGTNTGELFF
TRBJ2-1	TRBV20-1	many	CSARYASGSRNEQFF
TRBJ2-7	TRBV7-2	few	CASSPGPTLTHEQYF
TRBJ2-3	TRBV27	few	CASSLFTTSGASTDTQYF
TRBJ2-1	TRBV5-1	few	CASSLAGTRPSRRYNEQFF
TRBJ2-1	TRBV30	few	CAWYRDYNEQFF
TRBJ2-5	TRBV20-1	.	CSVQAGTQETQYF
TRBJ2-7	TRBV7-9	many	CASSDVVKLGEQYF
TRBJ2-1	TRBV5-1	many	CASSWGLEDGEQFF
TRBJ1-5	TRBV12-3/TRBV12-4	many	CASSLLPSQPQHF
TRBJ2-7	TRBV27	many	CASSILRGEQYF
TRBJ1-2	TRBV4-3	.	CASSQDWGDGYTF
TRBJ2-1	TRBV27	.	CATSRVSLPVGEQFF
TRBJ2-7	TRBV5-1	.	CASSIAPGGSFEQYF
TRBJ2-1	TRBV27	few	CASKSSDSYNEQFF
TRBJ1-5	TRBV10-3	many	CAISRTGVDGNQPQHF
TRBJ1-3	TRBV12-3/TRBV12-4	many	CASRRDSGDTIYF
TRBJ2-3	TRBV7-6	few	CASSPRYGGGDTQYF
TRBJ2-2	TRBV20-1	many	CSARDELTGELFF
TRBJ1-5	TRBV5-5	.	CASSLNAGGAGQPQHF
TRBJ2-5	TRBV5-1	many	CASSPGQGHQETQYF
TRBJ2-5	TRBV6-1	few	CASSDLTSGRHQETQYF
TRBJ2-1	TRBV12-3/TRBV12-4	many	CASSLIGLAIQFF
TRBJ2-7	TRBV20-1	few	CSATKWAGTGSYEQYF
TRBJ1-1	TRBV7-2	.	CASSLLGQTNTEAFF
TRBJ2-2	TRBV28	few	CASRVQGHGELFF
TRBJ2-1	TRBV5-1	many	CASSFVQDEQFF
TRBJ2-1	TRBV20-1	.	CSASVLGLSYNEQFF
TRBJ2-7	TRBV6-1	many	CASSQDTGSSYEQYF
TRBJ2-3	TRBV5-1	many	CASSPAELRGTDTQYF
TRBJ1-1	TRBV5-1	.	CASSPTVTNTEAFF
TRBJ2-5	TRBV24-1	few	CATSEWDGETQYF
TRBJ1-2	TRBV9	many	CASSADRALYGYTF
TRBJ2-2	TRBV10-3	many	CANSALNTGELFF
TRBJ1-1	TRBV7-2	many	CASRPNLNTEAFF
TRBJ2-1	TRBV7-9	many	CASSLKGLEQFF
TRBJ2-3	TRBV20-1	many	CSASSTPGLIGQFSSTDTQYF
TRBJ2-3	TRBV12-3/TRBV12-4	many	CASKAGGSTDTQYF
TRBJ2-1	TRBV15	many	CATSRGTGPRNEQFF
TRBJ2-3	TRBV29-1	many	CSVEGRVPDTQYF
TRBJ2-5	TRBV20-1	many	CSAASDGKETQYF
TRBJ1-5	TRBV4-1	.	CASSQNSVTAGGYSNQPQHF
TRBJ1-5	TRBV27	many	CASSQNRFNQPQHF
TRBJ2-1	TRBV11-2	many	CASSLAGVEQFF
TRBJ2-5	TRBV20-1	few	CSASSTGRETQYF
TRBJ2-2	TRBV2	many	CASKDRLTSGGELFF
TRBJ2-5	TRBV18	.	CASSPNGGGLQETQYF
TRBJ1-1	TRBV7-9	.	CASRDRGQGNTEAFF